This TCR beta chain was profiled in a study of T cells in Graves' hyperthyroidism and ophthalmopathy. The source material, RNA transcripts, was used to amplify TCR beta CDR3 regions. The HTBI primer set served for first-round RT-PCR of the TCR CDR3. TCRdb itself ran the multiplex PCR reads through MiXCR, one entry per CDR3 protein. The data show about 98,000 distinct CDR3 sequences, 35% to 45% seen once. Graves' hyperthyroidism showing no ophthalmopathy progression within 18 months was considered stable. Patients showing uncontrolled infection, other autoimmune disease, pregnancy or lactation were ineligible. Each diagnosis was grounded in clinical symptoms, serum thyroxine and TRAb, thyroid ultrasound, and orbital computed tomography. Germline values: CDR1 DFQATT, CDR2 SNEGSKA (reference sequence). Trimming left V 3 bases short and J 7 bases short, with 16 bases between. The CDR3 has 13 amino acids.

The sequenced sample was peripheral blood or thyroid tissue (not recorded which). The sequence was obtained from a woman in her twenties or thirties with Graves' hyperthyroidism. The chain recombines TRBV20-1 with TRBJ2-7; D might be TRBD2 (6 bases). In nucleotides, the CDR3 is TGCAGTGCTAGTGGCGGGAACACCGGGGAGCAGTACTTC. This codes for CSASGGNTGEQYF.